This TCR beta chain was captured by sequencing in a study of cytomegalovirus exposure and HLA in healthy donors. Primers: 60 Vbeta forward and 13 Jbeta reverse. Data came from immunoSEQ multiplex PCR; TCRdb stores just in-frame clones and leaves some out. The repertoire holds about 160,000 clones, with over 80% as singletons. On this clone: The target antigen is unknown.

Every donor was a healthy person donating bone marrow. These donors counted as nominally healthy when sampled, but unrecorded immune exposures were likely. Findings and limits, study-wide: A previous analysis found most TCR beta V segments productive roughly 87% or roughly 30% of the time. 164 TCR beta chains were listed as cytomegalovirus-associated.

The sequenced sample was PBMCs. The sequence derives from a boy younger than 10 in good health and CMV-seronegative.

Here the CDR3 reads CASSFLSSGNTIYF. In DNA, the CDR3 is TGTGCCAGCAGCTTCCTTTCCTCTGGAAACACCATATATTTT. This chain joins TRBV7-9 and TRBJ1-3; D is undetermined. The ends were cut back, 3 bases at V and 0 bases at J, with 6 bases in the middle. This CDR3 comprises 14 residues. Germline CDR1 SEHNR, CDR2 FQNEAQ (reference sequence).